Each of the 21 T cell receptor beta chains below was sequenced from the same sample in a study of a mutant IDH1 vaccine in newly diagnosed glioma. Noted time point: baseline, week 1 (first vaccination visit). Treatment reported: pre-vaccination baseline after standard-of-care therapy. Here immunoSEQ multiplex PCR was the method, and the copy in TCRdb shows in-frame clones only, minus some. The sample lists over 80,000 clones, about 87% seen once, with roughly 0.58% in the top ten. The sequenced sample was PBMCs, obtained from a glioma patient treated with radiotherapy, temozolomide or both. These receptors were taken from a woman between 50 and 59 years old with glioma.

The V gene is TRBV7-9, the J gene TRBJ2-1; unclear D gene. V was cut by 6 bases and J by 0 bases, with 15 bases left in between. Germline V lookup: CDR1 SEHNR, CDR2 FQNEAQ (reference sequence). The CDR3 has 16 amino acids. The CDR3 loop is CASSSQSFPSYNEQFF. The CDR3 DNA reads TGTGCCAGCAGTTCTCAGTCTTTCCCCTCCTACAATGAGCAGTTCTTC.

The gene calls are TRBV4-1 and TRBJ1-2; 7 bases agree with TRBD1. The CDR3 has 15 amino acids. V was clipped by 4 bases and J by 0 bases; unmatched bases: 5. Looked up from germline, CDR1 is MGHRA and CDR2 is YSYEKL. This CDR3 reads CASSPSGQTNYGYTF. The CDR3 DNA is TGCGCCAGCAGCCCTTCGGGACAGACTAACTATGGCTACACCTTC.

The chain combines TRBV23-1 with TRBJ1-1; D might be TRBD1 (6 bases). TRBV23-1 is treated as an ORF (open reading frame) with a function not yet certain. V shed 0 bases and J shed 1 base, with 18 bases lying between them. There are 18 residues in the CDR3. The CDR3 bases are TGCGCCAGCAGTCAATCGGTCCTTATCCGGGACACGAACACTGAAGCTTTCTTT. It is translated as CASSQSVLIRDTNTEAFF.

The rearrangement joins TRBV7-3 to TRBJ2-7, with 8 nucleotides matching TRBD2. The CDR3 contains 14 residues. After removal of 4 bases from V and 4 bases from J, the junction contained 6 bases not matched to a gene. The V gene's germline CDR1 is SGHTA and CDR2 FQGTGA. The CDR3 DNA is TGTGCCAGCAGCTCTAGCGGGCGGTCGTACGAGCAGTACTTC. Amino acid sequence: CASSSSGRSYEQYF.

This clone was recorded once. The V and J genes are TRBV9 and TRBJ1-5; D unclear. CDR1 is SGDLS and CDR2 is YYNGEE in the germline V gene. The CDR3 covers 15 residues. Trimming left V 0 bases short and J 4 bases short, with 11 bases between. For the CDR3, the DNA is TGTGCCAGCAGCGTAGCAGGAGATCCGAATCAGCCCCAGCATTTT. Translated: CASSVAGDPNQPQHF.

The rearrangement uses TRBV9 and TRBJ2-5; tentative D call: TRBD2 (6 bases). V gave up 1 base and J gave up 2 bases, with 12 bases separating them. Germline CDR1 is SGDLS and CDR2 is YYNGEE. CDR3 length equals 15 residues. The CDR3 DNA reads as TGTGCCAGCAGCGTATCGGGAGCGACGCAAGAGACCCAGTACTTC. It codes for CASSVSGATQETQYF.

The J gene is TRBJ2-7, the V gene TRBV9; D is perhaps TRBD1 or TRBD2 (7 bases each). Between the trimmed V and J ends, which lost 3 bases and 2 bases, there was a span of 18 bases. The CDR3 runs to 16 residues. Germline CDR1 and CDR2: SGDLS and YYNGEE. CDR3 loop: CASSASGGGAPYEQYF. DNA of the CDR3: TGTGCCAGCAGCGCATCAGGGGGGGGCGCCCCCTACGAGCAGTACTTC.

The chain joins TRBV11-2 to TRBJ1-2, with 7 bases matching TRBD1. V trimming: 2 bases; J trimming: 2 bases; junction bases outside the gene matches: 5. The germline gives CDR1 SGHAT, CDR2 FQNNGV. The CDR3 has 15 amino acids. CDR3 region: CASSLRDSPNYGYTF. The CDR3 DNA follows: TGTGCCAGCAGCTTAAGGGACAGTCCCAACTATGGCTACACCTTC.

This clone was counted a few times. The V gene is TRBV7-3, the J gene TRBJ2-4, with D possibly being TRBD1 (5 bases). The length of the CDR3 is 13 residues. The germline gives CDR1 SGHTA, CDR2 FQGTGA. With 6 bases removed from V and 4 bases from J, the gap between germline ends came to 10 bases. For the CDR3, the DNA is TGTGCCAGCAGTCAGGGCCCAAAAAACATTCAGTACTTC. Protein sequence: CASSQGPKNIQYF.

The chain joins TRBV30 to TRBJ1-1, with D perhaps matching TRBD1 (6 bases). This CDR3 spans 11 amino acids. From germline, CDR1 is GTSNPN and CDR2 SVGIG (reference sequence). V lost 0 bases, J lost 13 bases, and 12 bases lay in between. The CDR3 loop reads CAWSVPRGGFF. The CDR3 DNA sequence: TGTGCCTGGAGTGTACCCAGGGGAGGTTTCTTT.

The J gene is TRBJ2-7, the V gene TRBV7-9; D remains unclear. The CDR3 contains 14 residues. Trimming shortened V by 1 base and J by 1 base, and 8 bases separated the two germline ends. CDR1 and CDR2 from the germline V gene are SEHNR and FQNEAQ (reference sequence). In nucleotides, the CDR3 is TGTGCCAGCAGCTTAGAAGCAGTGTCCTACGAGCAGTACTTC. It codes for CASSLEAVSYEQYF. Using reference TRBV7-9 and TRBJ2-7 for the parts outside the CDR3, the full variable domain is DTGVSQNPRHKITKRGQNVTFRCDPISEHNRLYWYRQTLGQGPEFLTYFQNEAQLEKSRLLSDRFSAERPKGSFSTLEIQRTEQGDSAMYLCASSLEAVSYEQYFGPGTRLTVT.

V usage is TRBV27 and J usage is TRBJ2-2; the match to TRBD1 covers 12 bases. Germline lookup yields CDR1 MNHEY and CDR2 SMNVEV (reference sequence). Trimming took 6 bases from V and 4 from J; bases not matched to a gene: 12. The CDR3 has 18 amino acids. CDR3 coding DNA: TGTGCCAGCAGGATATCCGGGACAGGGGGCCGGGGCACCGGGGAGCTGTTTTTT. Amino acid sequence: CASRISGTGGRGTGELFF.

This rearrangement joins TRBV28 to TRBJ2-1; either TRBD1 or TRBD2 may fit D (6 bases each). V was cut by 6 bases and J by 8 bases, with 26 bases left in between. Germline values: CDR1 MDHEN, CDR2 SYDVKM. CDR3 length: 17 amino acids. The CDR3 bases are TGTGCCAGCAGGCCCACCGGAGGGCAGGGGAGTGTCTATGAGCAGTTCTTC. Encoded protein: CASRPTGGQGSVYEQFF.

In this sample, this clone turned up once. The rearrangement joins TRBV6-5 to TRBJ1-5, with TRBD1 matching over 7 bases. V lost 4 bases, J lost 6 bases, and 12 bases stayed unmatched. This CDR3 is 16 amino acids long. Germline V CDR1 and CDR2: MNHEY, SVGAGI. CDR3 loop: CASSSTTPQGGQPQHF. In DNA, the CDR3 is TGTGCCAGCAGTTCCACGACGCCCCAGGGGGGTCAGCCCCAGCATTTT.

The chain recombines TRBV9 with TRBJ2-1; D call uncertain. V lost 7 bases and J 0 bases, leaving 14 bases between the germline ends. The CDR3 is made up of 15 amino acids. Per germline, CDR1 SGDLS and CDR2 YYNGEE. CDR3 in DNA: TGTGCCAGCTCCCCCGAGGATTACTCCTACAATGAGCAGTTCTTC. Amino acids: CASSPEDYSYNEQFF.

The CDR3 coding sequence is TGTGCCAGCAGCTTAGGTGGGAGCAACTATGGCTACACCTTC. Its protein product is CASSLGGSNYGYTF. The chain recombines TRBV7-9 with TRBJ1-2; D is unclear. V was cut by 1 base and J by 2 bases, with 8 bases left in between. This CDR3 has 14 amino acids. Germline V gene sequence: CDR1 SEHNR, CDR2 FQNEAQ (reference sequence).

Notes on this clone: The same CDR3 also results from other DNA sequences found in this sample. The rearrangement uses TRBV9 and TRBJ2-7; D possibly uses TRBD1 or TRBD2 (5 bases each). Germline CDR1 and CDR2: SGDLS and YYNGEE. Trimming removed 0 bases at V and 0 bases at J, with 7 bases between. The CDR3 covers 14 residues. The CDR3 region has the DNA TGTGCCAGCAGCGTAGGGGGACGCTCCTACGAGCAGTACTTC. Translated: CASSVGGRSYEQYF.

The chain joins TRBV11-2 to TRBJ2-3; 8 nucleotides align to TRBD1. After removal of 3 bases from V and 5 bases from J, the junction contained 4 bases not matched to a gene. The CDR3 spans 14 residues. CDR1 and CDR2 from the germline V gene are SGHAT and FQNNGV. The CDR3 DNA is TGTGCCAGCAGCTTTCAGGGGGCGGGAGATACGCAGTATTTT. Residues: CASSFQGAGDTQYF.

This chain links TRBV7-6 with TRBJ1-3; D gene ambiguous. Deletions cut 5 bases from V and 5 bases from J, with 10 bases between. The CDR3 is 13 residues long. Germline loops: CDR1 SGHVS, CDR2 FNYEAQ. CDR3 sequence reads: CASSGAPRNTIYF. For the CDR3, the DNA is TGTGCCAGCAGCGGAGCCCCCAGAAACACCATATATTTT. Full variable domain (rest looked up from reference TRBV7-6 and TRBJ1-3): GAGVSQSPRYKVTKRGQDVALRCDPISGHVSLYWYRQALGQGPEFLTYFNYEAQQDKSGLPNDRFSAERPEGSISTLTIQRTEQRDSAMYRCASSGAPRNTIYFGEGSWLTVV.

This rearrangement joins TRBV5-1 to TRBJ1-1; 8 bases agree with TRBD1. The V gene's germline CDR1 is SGHRS and CDR2 YFSETQ. The CDR3 sequence is 13 residues long. The ends lost 1 base at V and 4 bases at J; junction bases unmatched: 0. CDR3 loop: CASSLTGGTEAFF. In nucleotides, the CDR3 is TGCGCCAGCAGCTTGACAGGGGGCACTGAAGCTTTCTTT.

The chain has TRBV21-1 and TRBJ2-1; TRBD1, the table's D call, lacks a check against the DNA. TRBV21-1 is termed a pseudogene. The CDR3 is made up of 17 amino acids. The CDR3 DNA reads as TGTGCCAGCAGGAAGGTCAGGGTAAATGTAGTCGACAATGAGCAGTTCTTC. This gives the protein CASRKVRVNVVDNEQFF.